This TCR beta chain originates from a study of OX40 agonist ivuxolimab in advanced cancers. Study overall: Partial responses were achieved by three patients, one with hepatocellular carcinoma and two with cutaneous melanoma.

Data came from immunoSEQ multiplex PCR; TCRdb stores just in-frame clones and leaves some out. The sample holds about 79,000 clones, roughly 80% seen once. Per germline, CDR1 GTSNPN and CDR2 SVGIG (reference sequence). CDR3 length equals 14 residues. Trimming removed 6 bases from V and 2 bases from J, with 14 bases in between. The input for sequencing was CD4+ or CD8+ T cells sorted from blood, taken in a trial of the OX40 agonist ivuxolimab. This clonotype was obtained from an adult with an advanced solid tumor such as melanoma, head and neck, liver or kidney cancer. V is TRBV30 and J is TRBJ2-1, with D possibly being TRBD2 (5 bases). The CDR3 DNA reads TGTGCCTGTTTGAGGGAGCTAACCTACAATGAGCAGTTCTTC. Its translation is CACLRELTYNEQFF.